These 29 T cell receptor beta chains share one sample of origin, sequenced in a study of blood T cells in healthy people across ages. It was with a sample-barcoded 5' primer and a J-beta primer mix that a second PCR of roughly 7 to 12 cycles was run. TCRdb itself ran the 5' RACE reads through MiXCR, one entry per CDR3 protein. The sample has about 1.8 million distinct CDR3 sequences; just under 50% are singletons. The sample comprised blood. These receptors originate from a middle-aged woman in good health.

The chain combines TRBV10-3 with TRBJ2-3; 10 bases align to TRBD1. V shed 9 bases, J shed 4 bases, and the junction held 1 base outside the gene matches. Germline V gene lookup returns CDR1 ENHRY and CDR2 SYGVKD. The CDR3 sequence is 12 residues long. The CDR3 sequence is CAIGQGADTQYF. DNA of the CDR3: TGTGCCATTGGACAGGGGGCAGATACGCAGTATTTT.

This clonotype was counted between two and nine times. This chain joins TRBV5-1 and TRBJ2-4, with D maybe TRBD2 (6 bases). The J call may be incorrect, as the DNA end agrees better with TRBJ2-7. The germline CDR1 and CDR2 sequences are SGHRS and YFSETQ. This CDR3 is 15 amino acids long. The CDR3 DNA reads TGCGCCAGCAGCCCCGTACGGGCGGGGTCATACGAGCAGTACTTC. Encoded protein: CASSPVRAGSYEQYF.

This chain uses TRBV9 with TRBJ2-3, with a tentative D call TRBD2 (6 bases). The CDR3 has 15 amino acids. CDR1 and CDR2 from the germline V gene are SGDLS and YYNGEE. Between the trimmed V and J ends, which lost 4 bases and 4 bases, there was a span of 16 bases. The CDR3 spells CASSPLGRGADTQYF. In DNA form, the CDR3 reads TGTGCCAGCAGCCCCTTGGGGCGGGGAGCAGATACGCAGTATTTT.

The chain recombines TRBV6-2 or TRBV6-3 with TRBJ2-3; D not certain. Germline CDR1 reads MNHEY; CDR2 reads SVGEGT. This CDR3 contains 15 residues. V was cut by 0 bases and J by 2 bases, with 9 bases left in between. The CDR3 region has the DNA TGTGCCAGCAGTTACTCTGGGTCTAACACAGATACGCAGTATTTT. This translates into CASSYSGSNTDTQYF.

This clonotype was detected a few times. The V call is TRBV7-9, the J call TRBJ1-2; TRBD1 might be the D (6 bases). This CDR3 is 15 amino acids long. Trimming left V 5 bases short and J 5 bases short, with 18 bases between. Germline V gives CDR1 SEHNR, CDR2 FQNEAQ (reference sequence). The CDR3 DNA sequence: TGTGCCAGCAGCCCGCCCCAGGTCGGGACATATGGCTACACCTTC. It codes for CASSPPQVGTYGYTF.

The gene calls are TRBV7-8 and TRBJ2-3; possible D gene TRBD2, 6 bases. Between the trimmed V and J ends, which lost 2 bases and 6 bases, there was a span of 18 bases. This CDR3 comprises 16 residues. The germline V gene has CDR1 SGHVS and CDR2 FQNEAQ. CDR3 sequence reads: CASSLLSSAGWDTQYF. The DNA for the CDR3 is TGTGCCAGCAGCTTACTCTCCTCGGCGGGGTGGGATACGCAGTATTTT. Looking up the rest from reference TRBV7-8 and TRBJ2-3 gives the full variable domain: GAGVSQSPRYKVAKRGQDVALRCDPISGHVSLFWYQQALGQGPEFLTYFQNEAQLDKSGLPSDRFFAERPEGSVSTLKIQRTQQEDSAVYLCASSLLSSAGWDTQYFGPGTRLTVL.

The CDR3 coding sequence is TGTGCCAGCAGCGGGGGGGTAGGAGGGATCCAAGAGACCCAGTACTTC. This encodes CASSGGVGGIQETQYF. The chain employs TRBV5-5 and TRBJ2-5; 7 bases match TRBD2. Losses at the gene ends were 4 bases for V and 1 base for J; bases not matched to a gene: 10. CDR1 is SGHKS and CDR2 is YYEKEE in the germline V gene (reference sequence). The CDR3 runs 16 residues.

This clonotype occurred a few times. V gene TRBV9 combines with J gene TRBJ2-4; a weak D match, TRBD2 (5 bases). CDR3 length: 15 residues. In germline, CDR1 is SGDLS, CDR2 YYNGEE. The V gene lost 4 bases and the J gene lost 6 bases, with 17 bases spanning the gap. The CDR3 loop reads CASSPRTGNGNIQYF. The CDR3 bases are TGTGCCAGCAGCCCAAGGACGGGGAACGGAAACATTCAGTACTTC.

The rearrangement uses TRBV20-1 and TRBJ1-4, with D possibly matching TRBD1 (6 bases). This CDR3 spans 14 amino acids. V dropped 5 bases and J dropped 8 bases, with 18 bases sitting between them. CDR1 and CDR2 (germline): DFQATT, SNEGSKA (reference sequence). DNA of the CDR3: TGCAGTGCTCCGCCTGGGACCAGGGGAGAAAAACTGTTTTTT. This codes for CSAPPGTRGEKLFF.

This clonotype was seen only once. The V and J genes are TRBV19 and TRBJ2-5, with a weak D call TRBD1 (6 bases). The CDR3 has 14 residues. Germline V gene data show CDR1 as LNHDA and CDR2 as SQIVND (reference sequence). V lost 6 bases and J lost 0, with 11 bases in between. The CDR3 nucleotides are TGTGCCAGTAGGCACCGGGACAACCAAGAGACCCAGTACTTC. This gives the protein CASRHRDNQETQYF.

This clonotype was counted between two and nine times. The rearrangement uses TRBV20-1 and TRBJ2-7; D possibly corresponds to TRBD2 (5 bases). The ends were cut back, 3 bases at V and 3 bases at J, with 18 bases in the middle. Germline lookup yields CDR1 DFQATT and CDR2 SNEGSKA (reference sequence). This CDR3 comprises 15 residues. CDR3: CSASATTSSGYEQYF. The CDR3 DNA sequence: TGCAGTGCTAGTGCTACTACTAGTTCCGGCTACGAGCAGTACTTC.

There are many counts of this clonotype. This sequence joins TRBV12-3 or TRBV12-4 and TRBJ2-6; either TRBD1 or TRBD2 may fit D (6 bases each). This CDR3 has 20 amino acids. V lost 0 bases and J lost 0, with 18 bases in between. CDR3 in DNA: TGTGCCAGCAGTTTAGCGCGGGGTGACAGGTCTCTCTCTGGGGCCAACGTCCTGACTTTC. This codes for CASSLARGDRSLSGANVLTF.

The V call is TRBV7-2, the J call TRBJ2-1; TRBD2 aligns across 8 bases. The CDR3 length is 15 residues. J gave up 4 bases and V 3 bases, and 5 bases lay outside the gene matches. Germline CDR1 reads SGHTA; CDR2 reads FQGNSA. The CDR3 loop reads CASSFSSGRYNEQFF. CDR3 bases: TGTGCCAGCAGCTTTTCTAGCGGGCGGTACAATGAGCAGTTCTTC.

The chain links TRBV6-2 or TRBV6-3 to TRBJ2-7, with D maybe TRBD2 (6 bases). The length of the CDR3 is 12 residues. CDR1 and CDR2 (germline): MNHEY, SVGEGT. Trimming shortened V by 6 bases and J by 7 bases, and 13 bases separated the two germline ends. Here the CDR3 reads CASSPTGEEQYF. For the CDR3, the DNA is TGTGCCAGCAGCCCCACGGGGGAAGAGCAGTACTTC.

V and J are TRBV24-1 and TRBJ1-5; D is undetermined. Germline values: CDR1 KGHDR, CDR2 SFDVKD. Trimming took off 0 bases at V and 6 bases at J, with 5 bases between the two ends. The CDR3 is made up of 13 amino acids. As DNA, the CDR3 is TGTGCCACCAGTGATTTGGCCTCTCAGCCCCAGCATTTT. It translates to CATSDLASQPQHF.

This CDR3 reads CASLPPGIDTGELFF. The CDR3 DNA reads as TGTGCCAGCCTCCCCCCGGGCATTGACACCGGGGAGCTGTTTTTT. V gene TRBV13 combines with J gene TRBJ2-2; D is unresolved. V was pared by 8 bases and J by 3 bases, with 16 bases between. Germline V gene sequence: CDR1 PRHDT, CDR2 FYEKMQ (reference sequence). There are 15 residues in the CDR3.

This clonotype was recorded a few times. This chain joins TRBV7-9 and TRBJ2-1; TRBD1 might be the D (6 bases). This CDR3 has 15 amino acids. Trimming took 2 bases from V and 9 from J, leaving 17 bases between them. Germline CDR1 is SEHNR and CDR2 is FQNEAQ (reference sequence). This chain's CDR3 is CASSLTWDIVGEQFF. The CDR3 DNA reads as TGTGCCAGCAGCTTAACTTGGGACATCGTGGGTGAGCAGTTCTTC.

This clonotype came up a few times. The chain carries TRBV7-2 and TRBJ2-7; D perhaps matches TRBD1 (6 bases). Germline values: CDR1 SGHTA, CDR2 FQGNSA. V was shortened by 5 bases and J by 2 bases, with 16 bases between the two germline ends. The CDR3 length is 15 residues. Here the CDR3 reads CASSPTPAGAYEQYF. In nucleotides, the CDR3 is TGTGCCAGCAGCCCGACCCCGGCAGGGGCCTACGAGCAGTACTTC. The complete variable domain, with remaining parts taken from reference TRBV7-2 and TRBJ2-7, reads GAGVSQSPSNKVTEKGKDVELRCDPISGHTALYWYRQSLGQGLEFLIYFQGNSAPDKSGLPSDRFSAERTGGSVSTLTIQRTQQEDSAVYLCASSPTPAGAYEQYFGPGTRLTVT.

The rearrangement uses TRBV6-1 and TRBJ2-5, with 7 nucleotides matching TRBD1. Germline-derived CDR1 and CDR2 are MNHNS and SASEGT. This CDR3 spans 16 amino acids. V lost 7 bases to trimming and J lost 1 base; unmatched junction nucleotides: 12. The CDR3 is CASTVDLTGRQETQYF. CDR3 DNA sequence: TGTGCCAGCACCGTCGACCTGACAGGGCGCCAAGAGACCCAGTACTTC.

The J gene is TRBJ2-1, the V gene TRBV5-1; D gene ambiguous. The CDR3 has 14 residues. CDR1 and CDR2 (germline): SGHRS, YFSETQ. V dropped 6 bases and J dropped 0 bases, with 10 bases sitting between them. The CDR3 nucleotides read TGCGCCAGCAAGGCCCAGAGCTCCTACAATGAGCAGTTCTTC. Its protein is CASKAQSSYNEQFF.

The chain couples TRBV7-9 to TRBJ1-1, with 7 bases identical to TRBD1. The germline CDR1 and CDR2 sequences are SEHNR and FQNEAQ (reference sequence). This CDR3 has 17 amino acids. The V and J ends lost 0 bases and 7 bases, in that order; junction bases with no gene match: 14. The CDR3 loop reads CASSLANLDLNRGEAFF. The CDR3 DNA is TGTGCCAGCAGCTTAGCGAATTTGGACCTAAACAGGGGTGAAGCTTTCTTT. The full variable domain, completed using reference TRBV7-9 and TRBJ1-1, is DTGVSQNPRHKITKRGQNVTFRCDPISEHNRLYWYRQTLGQGPEFLTYFQNEAQLEKSRLLSDRFSAERPKGSFSTLEIQRTEQGDSAMYLCASSLANLDLNRGEAFFGQGTRLTVV.

The chain recombines TRBV24-1 with TRBJ2-3, with D perhaps TRBD1 or TRBD2 (5 bases each). The germline CDR1 and CDR2 sequences are KGHDR and SFDVKD. The V and J ends lost 5 bases and 5 bases respectively, with 13 bases between them. The CDR3 is 14 residues long. The CDR3 bases are TGTGCCACCAGTGGAGAGGGGCCCGTAGATACGCAGTATTTT. Encoded protein: CATSGEGPVDTQYF.

The chain links TRBV6-2 or TRBV6-3 to TRBJ1-4; D unclear. This CDR3 has 14 residues. The germline CDR1 and CDR2 sequences are MNHEY and SVGEGT. Trimming took off 1 base at V and 7 bases at J, with 10 bases between the two ends. CDR3 sequence (DNA): TGTGCCAGCAGTTACTTCCAGTCGAGTGAAAAACTGTTTTTT. The encoded protein is CASSYFQSSEKLFF.

The V call is TRBV5-1, the J call TRBJ2-7; the D is unclear. V lost 4 bases and J lost 2, with 16 bases in between. Looked up from germline, CDR1 is SGHRS and CDR2 is YFSETQ. The CDR3 sequence is 15 residues long. CDR3 in amino acids: CASSAAARKPYEQYF. DNA for the CDR3: TGCGCCAGCAGCGCGGCGGCGCGGAAGCCCTACGAGCAGTACTTC.

The genes are TRBV6-1 and TRBJ2-7, with 8 positions matching TRBD2. V lost 4 bases, J lost 5 bases, and 7 bases stayed unmatched. Per germline, CDR1 MNHNS and CDR2 SASEGT. CDR3 length: 14 residues. The CDR3 DNA sequence: TGTGCCAGCAGTGGACGGGGGGGCATCCACGAGCAGTACTTC. It encodes CASSGRGGIHEQYF.

The rearrangement joins TRBV7-2 to TRBJ1-6; no firm D call. Germline V CDR1 and CDR2: SGHTA, FQGNSA. The CDR3 has 12 amino acids. Trimming removed 7 bases at V and 10 bases at J, with 11 bases between. The CDR3 spells CASTQSESPLHF. DNA for the CDR3: TGTGCCAGCACCCAATCGGAATCACCCCTCCACTTT.

The CDR3 region has the DNA TGCGCCAGCAGCTTTAAAGGAATCGGTGCGAGGACTGAAGCTTTCTTT. Translating it yields CASSFKGIGARTEAFF. The genes are TRBV5-1 and TRBJ1-1; no reliable D call. The CDR3 has 16 amino acids. CDR1 and CDR2 from the germline V gene are SGHRS and YFSETQ. Trimming cost V 2 bases and J 5 bases, with 19 bases left between them.

This chain links TRBV7-9 with TRBJ1-6; D unclear. The CDR3 totals 15 residues. From germline, CDR1 is SEHNR and CDR2 FQNEAQ (reference sequence). V lost 0 bases and J 2 bases, leaving 5 bases between the germline ends. DNA for the CDR3: TGTGCCAGCAGCTTAGCGGGAGCCTATAATTCACCCCTCCACTTT. The encoded protein is CASSLAGAYNSPLHF. The full variable domain, completed using reference TRBV7-9 and TRBJ1-6, is DTGVSQNPRHKITKRGQNVTFRCDPISEHNRLYWYRQTLGQGPEFLTYFQNEAQLEKSRLLSDRFSAERPKGSFSTLEIQRTEQGDSAMYLCASSLAGAYNSPLHFGNGTRLTVT.

The chain combines TRBV12-5 with TRBJ2-1; D is unresolved. CDR1 is LGHNT and CDR2 is FRNRAP in the germline V gene. V gave up 6 bases and J gave up 5 bases, with 14 bases separating them. CDR3 length equals 14 residues. CDR3 nucleotide sequence: TGTGCTAGTGGATCCCACGCAAACAACAATGAGCAGTTCTTC. Encoded protein: CASGSHANNNEQFF.